The T cell receptor beta chain described here comes from a study of control samples from healthy donors and cancer patients. Comment on this clone: This specimen includes other DNA sequences encoding the same CDR3.

The assay was immunoSEQ multiplex PCR, and TCRdb's table has in-frame clones only and misses some. The repertoire consists of roughly 88,000 clones, with 90% to 95% occurring once and the leading ten covering around 0.92%. The CDR3 sequence is 15 residues long. V was cut by 0 bases and J by 0 bases, with 7 bases left in between. Germline CDR1 reads SGDLS; CDR2 reads YYNGEE. The rearrangement links TRBV9 to TRBJ1-3; D is uncertain. This sequence was found in a woman in her 30s in good health. Sequenced material: blood. The CDR3 loop reads CASSVEGSSGNTIYF. CDR3 nucleotides: TGTGCCAGCAGCGTAGAAGGCAGCTCTGGAAACACCATATATTTT.